A selection of T cell receptor beta chains follows, all from one sample in a study of post-analysis software for immune sequencing data. TCRdb fed the PCR reads into MiXCR, producing one record per CDR3 protein. This sample yields some 890,000 distinct CDR3 sequences, of which approximately 53% are seen a single time; around 4.5% belongs to the top ten. The sequencing input was blood. The receptor set was obtained from a girl aged 5-17 years with multiple sclerosis. Each CDR3 is given with its conserved first and last residue. A D gene is named only where the DNA matches it firmly. A row's size may be missing; if present it is once, few, many or a size class.

TRBV6-6	TRBJ2-7	.	.	CASSFDTLSYEQYF	TGTGCCAGCAGTTTCGACACTCTCTCCTACGAGCAGTACTTC
TRBV4-1	TRBJ2-5	.	.	CASSQALFGGRETQYF	TGCGCCAGCAGCCAAGCGTTATTTGGAGGAAGAGAGACCCAGTACTTC
TRBV12-3/TRBV12-4	TRBJ1-2	.	once	CASSFGAAAVGGYTF	TGTGCCAGCAGTTTTGGGGCCGCGGCGGTGGGGGGCTACACCTTC
TRBV5-1	TRBJ2-7	.	.	CASSPLRDTAYEQYF	TGCGCCAGCAGCCCCCTCCGGGACACCGCCTACGAGCAGTACTTC
TRBV7-2	TRBJ2-7	.	.	CASSLVNDYEQYF	TGTGCCAGCAGCTTAGTGAACGACTACGAGCAGTACTTC
TRBV10-3	TRBJ2-7	.	.	CAISGGSTGTPYEQYF	TGTGCCATCAGCGGGGGGTCGACAGGAACCCCCTACGAGCAGTACTTC
TRBV3-1	TRBJ1-2	.	.	CASSPPIGSGGYTF	TGTGCCAGCAGCCCCCCGATCGGCTCGGGAGGCTACACCTTC
TRBV29-1	TRBJ2-7	TRBD1	.	CSGGTGAYEQYF	TGCAGCGGAGGGACAGGGGCCTACGAGCAGTACTTC
TRBV7-9	TRBJ2-5	.	.	CASSRSLAKRKETQYF	TGTGCCAGCAGCCGATCCTTGGCCAAAAGGAAAGAGACCCAGTACTTC
TRBV5-1	TRBJ1-2	TRBD1	.	CASSSDRGHLGYTF	TGCGCCAGCAGCTCTGACAGGGGGCATCTTGGCTACACCTTC
TRBV6-1	TRBJ2-7	TRBD1	.	CASKGQSWRAYEQYF	TGTGCCAGCAAGGGACAGTCCTGGCGGGCCTACGAGCAGTACTTC
TRBV5-1	TRBJ2-3	.	once	CASSLELFPSTDTQYF	TGCGCCAGCAGCTTGGAACTGTTCCCTAGCACAGATACGCAGTATTTT
TRBV29-1	TRBJ1-5	.	.	CSVEDQEGQPQHF	TGCAGCGTTGAAGATCAGGAAGGTCAGCCCCAGCATTTT
TRBV29-1	TRBJ1-2	TRBD1	.	CSVEMEGANYGYTF	TGCAGCGTTGAAATGGAGGGGGCAAACTATGGCTACACCTTC
TRBV20-1	TRBJ2-7	.	few	CSARATQGYEQYF	TGCAGTGCTAGGGCAACCCAAGGCTACGAGCAGTACTTC
TRBV7-3	TRBJ2-1	.	.	CASSFAGTNNEQFF	TGTGCCAGCAGCTTTGCGGGGACCAACAATGAGCAGTTCTTC
TRBV19	TRBJ2-7	TRBD2	.	CASSIQRETEQYF	TGTGCCAGTAGTATACAGCGGGAGACCGAGCAGTACTTC
TRBV6-6	TRBJ2-7	.	.	CASGAAAYEQYF	TGTGCCAGCGGAGCGGCAGCCTACGAGCAGTACTTC
TRBV5-1	TRBJ2-5	TRBD2	.	CASSLAGTSGRRETQYF	TGCGCCAGCAGCTTGGCGGGCACTAGCGGGAGGAGAGAGACCCAGTACTTC
TRBV7-9	TRBJ2-1	.	.	CASIQAGYNEQFF	TGTGCCAGCATCCAGGCAGGCTACAATGAGCAGTTCTTC
TRBV7-3	TRBJ2-1	TRBD2	few	CASSFAGGGYEQFF	TGTGCCAGCAGCTTCGCCGGGGGGGGGTATGAGCAGTTCTTC
TRBV10-2	TRBJ2-7	.	few	CASSDLSPYEQYF	TGCGCCAGCAGTGATCTATCCCCCTACGAGCAGTACTTC
TRBV29-1	TRBJ2-7	.	few	CSARQLHSYEQYF	TGCAGCGCGCGACAGCTGCACTCCTACGAGCAGTACTTC
TRBV20-1	TRBJ2-1	TRBD1	.	CSAGMTGQGSWGQFF	TGCAGTGCTGGAATGACGGGACAGGGTTCTTGGGGGCAGTTCTTC
TRBV7-3	TRBJ2-1	.	.	CASSPHLGGSTNEQFF	TGTGCCAGCAGCCCTCACCTCGGGGGATCCACCAATGAGCAGTTCTTC
TRBV29-1	TRBJ2-7	TRBD2	.	CSVGPRQLAGEYEQYF	TGCAGCGTTGGCCCCCGGCAACTAGCGGGGGAATACGAGCAGTACTTC
TRBV21-1	TRBJ2-6	.	few	CASSNRRSGANVLTF	TGTGCCAGCAGCAACCGGCGCTCTGGGGCCAACGTCCTGACTTTC
TRBV12-3/TRBV12-4	TRBJ2-7	.	few	CASGRDNSYEQYF	TGTGCCAGCGGCCGGGACAACTCCTACGAGCAGTACTTC
TRBV29-1	TRBJ1-1	TRBD1	.	CSVEPGTGMNTEAFF	TGCAGCGTCGAACCCGGGACAGGTATGAACACTGAAGCTTTCTTT
TRBV5-6	TRBJ1-5	TRBD1	.	CASSSKQGASNQPQHF	TGTGCCAGCAGCTCTAAACAGGGGGCCAGCAATCAGCCCCAGCATTTT
TRBV5-1	TRBJ2-3	.	.	CASSLAQLRADTQYF	TGCGCCAGCAGCTTGGCCCAACTTAGGGCAGATACGCAGTATTTT
TRBV20-1	TRBJ1-2	.	.	CSARDLLGADYGYTF	TGCAGTGCTAGGGACCTCCTGGGGGCGGACTATGGCTACACCTTC
TRBV12-3/TRBV12-4	TRBJ2-5	.	few	CASGGSSETQYF	TGTGCCAGCGGGGGGAGTTCGGAGACCCAGTACTTC
TRBV29-1	TRBJ1-1	.	.	CSVRSGRGEAFF	TGCAGCGTGAGGTCAGGGAGAGGTGAAGCTTTCTTT
TRBV11-2	TRBJ2-4	.	.	CASSFSGLAKNIQYF	TGTGCCAGCAGCTTTAGCGGTCTAGCCAAAAACATTCAGTACTTC
TRBV5-1	TRBJ2-5	TRBD1	.	CASRLPTGSQETQYF	TGCGCCAGCAGACTACCGACAGGGTCCCAAGAGACCCAGTACTTC
TRBV20-1	TRBJ1-5	TRBD1	.	CSASRTGSNQPQHF	TGCAGTGCTAGTCGGACAGGTAGCAATCAGCCCCAGCATTTT
TRBV7-9	TRBJ1-6	.	.	CASNLGTNHNSPLHF	TGTGCCAGCAATCTCGGGACAAACCATAATTCACCCCTCCACTTT
TRBV29-1	TRBJ2-3	.	once	CSVVGRMTDMQYF	TGCAGCGTTGTAGGCAGGATGACAGATATGCAGTATTTT
TRBV20-1	TRBJ1-5	.	.	CSAGTSMGQPQHF	TGCAGTGCTGGGACGTCGATGGGTCAGCCCCAGCATTTT
TRBV12-3/TRBV12-4	TRBJ1-2	TRBD1	.	CASSPTTGDYGYTF	TGTGCCAGCAGTCCGACGACAGGGGACTATGGCTACACCTTC
TRBV29-1	TRBJ2-4	TRBD1	once	CSVEEGTVLAKNIQYF	TGCAGCGTTGAAGAGGGGACAGTCCTAGCCAAAAACATTCAGTACTTC
TRBV20-1	TRBJ2-5	TRBD2	.	CSASRGRLETQYF	TGCAGTGCTAGTCGCGGGAGGCTAGAGACCCAGTACTTC
TRBV10-3	TRBJ2-1	.	.	CAIRPGDNEQFF	TGTGCCATCAGACCGGGCGACAATGAGCAGTTCTTC
TRBV29-1	TRBJ1-4	.	.	CSVETGVATNEKLFF	TGCAGCGTAGAAACAGGCGTTGCAACTAATGAAAAACTGTTTTTT
TRBV28	TRBJ2-1	.	.	CASSAMGIQNNEQFF	TGTGCCAGCAGTGCGATGGGGATCCAAAACAATGAGCAGTTCTTC
TRBV5-1	TRBJ2-7	.	.	CASSLVNDEQYF	TGCGCCAGCAGCTTGGTAAACGACGAGCAGTACTTC
TRBV7-2	TRBJ1-5	.	many	CASSSYVGYRGNQPQHF	TGTGCCAGCAGCTCTTACGTTGGGTACAGGGGCAATCAGCCCCAGCATTTT
TRBV20-1	TRBJ2-4	.	.	CSAASHGGEQYF	TGCAGTGCTGCCTCTCACGGAGGGGAGCAGTACTTC
TRBV6-6	TRBJ2-3	.	.	CASSLEGGRPDTQYF	TGTGCCAGCAGTTTGGAAGGAGGGAGACCAGATACGCAGTATTTT
TRBV7-3	TRBJ2-3	.	.	CASSLSSSNTQYF	TGTGCCAGCAGCTTATCCTCTAGCAATACGCAGTATTTT
TRBV12-3/TRBV12-4	TRBJ2-7	.	.	CASSPGGGSVYEQYF	TGTGCCAGCAGTCCTGGGGGCGGGAGTGTCTACGAGCAGTACTTC
TRBV7-6	TRBJ2-5	TRBD1	few	CASSRDRGQTQYF	TGTGCCAGCAGCAGGGACAGGGGACAGACCCAGTACTTC
TRBV29-1	TRBJ2-7	TRBD2	once	CSVELAGALEQYF	TGCAGCGTTGAACTAGCGGGAGCCCTTGAGCAGTACTTC